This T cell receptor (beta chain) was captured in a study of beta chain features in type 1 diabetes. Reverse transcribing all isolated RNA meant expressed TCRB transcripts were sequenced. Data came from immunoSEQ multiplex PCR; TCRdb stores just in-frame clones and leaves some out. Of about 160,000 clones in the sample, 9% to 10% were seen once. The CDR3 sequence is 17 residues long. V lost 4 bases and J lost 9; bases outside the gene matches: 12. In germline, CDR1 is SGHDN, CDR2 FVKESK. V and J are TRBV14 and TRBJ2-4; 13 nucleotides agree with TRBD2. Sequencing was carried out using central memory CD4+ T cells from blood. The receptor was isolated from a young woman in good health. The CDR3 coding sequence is TGTGCCAGCAGCCCGCTAACAGGACTAGCGGGAGAGGGCATTCAGTACTTC. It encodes CASSPLTGLAGEGIQYF.